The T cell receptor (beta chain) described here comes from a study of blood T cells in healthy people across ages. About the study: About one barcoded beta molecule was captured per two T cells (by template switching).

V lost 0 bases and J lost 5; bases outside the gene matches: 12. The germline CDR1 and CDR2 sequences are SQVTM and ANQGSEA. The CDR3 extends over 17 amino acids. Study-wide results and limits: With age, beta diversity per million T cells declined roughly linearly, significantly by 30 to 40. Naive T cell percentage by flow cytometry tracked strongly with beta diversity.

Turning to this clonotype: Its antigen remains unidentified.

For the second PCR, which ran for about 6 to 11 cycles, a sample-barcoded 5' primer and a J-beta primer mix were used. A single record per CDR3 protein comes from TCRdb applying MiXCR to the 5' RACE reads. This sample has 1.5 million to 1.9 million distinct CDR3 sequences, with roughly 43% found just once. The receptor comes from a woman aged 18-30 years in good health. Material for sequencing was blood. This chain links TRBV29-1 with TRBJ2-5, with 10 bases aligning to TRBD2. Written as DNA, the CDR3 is TGCAGCGTTGAAGACCGATCCCCGGGACTAGCGCGTGAGACCCAGTACTTC. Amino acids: CSVEDRSPGLARETQYF.